Each of the 12 T cell receptor beta chains below was sequenced from the same sample in a study of blood T cell repertoires in COVID-19. Clones were read by immunoSEQ multiplex PCR, and TCRdb kept only the in-frame ones, dropping some. The sample records almost 300,000 clones, under 90% being singletons. The sample taken for sequencing was peripheral blood. The receptors come from a woman aged 25 to 45 with COVID-19, enrolled during active disease.

There are a few counts of this clone. The CDR3 region is CASSIILDSSRDEAFF. CDR3 in DNA: TGTGCCAGTAGTATAATATTGGACAGCTCTAGGGATGAAGCTTTCTTT. The rearrangement uses TRBV19 and TRBJ1-1; perhaps TRBD1 as D (6 bases). The CDR3 loop spans 16 amino acids. V was clipped by 2 bases and J by 7 bases, with 20 bases between them. From germline, CDR1 is LNHDA and CDR2 SQIVND (reference sequence).

V usage is TRBV25-1 and J usage is TRBJ1-2, with a possible D match to TRBD1 (5 bases). Trimming cost V 3 bases and J 0 bases, with 14 bases left between them. The germline CDR1 and CDR2 sequences are MGHDK and SYGVNS. The CDR3 is 16 residues long. The CDR3 loop is CASSDFGHQSNYGYTF. The CDR3 nucleotides read TGTGCCAGCAGTGACTTCGGACACCAGTCTAACTATGGCTACACCTTC.

This chain links TRBV27 with TRBJ1-2; 8 bases align to TRBD1. The junction had 9 bases not matched to a gene; V was cut back by 4 bases and J by 2 bases. The CDR3 covers 16 residues. Germline values: CDR1 MNHEY, CDR2 SMNVEV (reference sequence). CDR3 DNA: TGTGCCAGCAGTTCCTCGACAGGGGAATACAACTATGGCTACACCTTC. Translation: CASSSSTGEYNYGYTF.

The table lists this clone with a count of one. The J gene is TRBJ2-1, the V gene TRBV7-8; D is possibly TRBD1 (7 bases). Germline CDR1 SGHVS, CDR2 FQNEAQ. The CDR3 loop spans 19 amino acids. Trimming took off 2 bases at V and 10 bases at J, with 30 bases between the two ends. CDR3 bases: TGTGCCAGCAGCTTACCAGTGGGCACAGGGGTATGGAGGGGGGCCGAGCAGTTCTTC. Amino acid sequence: CASSLPVGTGVWRGAEQFF. The variable domain in full, completed from reference TRBV7-8 and TRBJ2-1, reads GAGVSQSPRYKVAKRGQDVALRCDPISGHVSLFWYQQALGQGPEFLTYFQNEAQLDKSGLPSDRFFAERPEGSVSTLKIQRTQQEDSAVYLCASSLPVGTGVWRGAEQFFGPGTRLTVL.

The rearrangement joins TRBV19 to TRBJ2-1, with 14 nucleotides matching TRBD2. CDR3 length: 20 amino acids. Germline CDR1 reads LNHDA; CDR2 reads SQIVND (reference sequence). Germline trimming cut 2 bases from V and 0 bases from J; bases unmatched to any gene: 9. DNA for the CDR3: TGTGCCAGTAGTATATGGGGACTAGCGGGGGCGCAGAGCTCCTACAATGAGCAGTTCTTC. This encodes CASSIWGLAGAQSSYNEQFF.

This sequence joins TRBV7-6 and TRBJ2-7; the D gene is possibly TRBD1 (7 bases). CDR1 is SGHVS, CDR2 FNYEAQ, per germline. Trimming removed 5 bases at V and 1 base at J, with 24 bases between. The CDR3 totals 18 residues. CDR3 sequence reads: CASSQQRPDREDSYEQYF. CDR3 coding DNA: TGTGCCAGCAGCCAGCAACGACCTGACAGGGAGGATTCCTACGAGCAGTACTTC.

The chain carries TRBV27 and TRBJ2-2; possible D gene TRBD1, 6 bases. This CDR3 region has 15 residues. Trimming took off 4 bases at V and 3 bases at J, with 12 bases between the two ends. Germline V gene lookup returns CDR1 MNHEY and CDR2 SMNVEV (reference sequence). Here the CDR3 DNA reads TGTGCCAGCAGTTCCTCCGGGACACACACCGGGGAGCTGTTTTTT. Amino acid sequence: CASSSSGTHTGELFF.

Note on this clone: Different DNA sequences within this sample yield the same CDR3. The chain is built from TRBV6-4 and TRBJ1-6; maybe TRBD1 (5 bases). The germline V gene encodes CDR1 MRHNA and CDR2 SNTAGT. Between the trimmed V and J ends, which lost 6 bases and 6 bases, there was a span of 6 bases. The CDR3 runs to 12 residues. The CDR3 spells CASRQGNSPLHF. CDR3 DNA: TGTGCCAGCAGGCAGGGTAATTCACCCCTCCACTTT.

This chain joins TRBV20-1 and TRBJ2-7; the match to TRBD2 covers 9 bases. V trimming: 3 bases; J trimming: 2 bases; junction bases outside the gene matches: 5. CDR3 size: 14 residues. Germline loops: CDR1 DFQATT, CDR2 SNEGSKA (reference sequence). The CDR3 protein is CSASSQRGAYEQYF. The CDR3 DNA is TGCAGTGCTAGTTCCCAGCGGGGGGCCTACGAGCAGTACTTC.

V and J are TRBV29-1 and TRBJ2-5; weak D call: TRBD2 (6 bases). Germline V gives CDR1 SQVTM, CDR2 ANQGSEA. V was pared by 7 bases and J by 3 bases, with 12 bases between. The CDR3 loop spans 12 amino acids. In nucleotides, the CDR3 is TGCAGCGACCGGGACTTAAAAGAGACCCAGTACTTC. Protein: CSDRDLKETQYF.

The chain combines TRBV12-2 with TRBJ1-1; TRBD1 was called by the table and not checked on the DNA. TRBV12-2 has pseudogene status. This CDR3 spans 16 amino acids. The CDR3 loop is CASRLKVKGRGTEAFF. The CDR3, as DNA: TGTGCAAGTCGCTTAAAAGTCAAGGGCAGGGGGACTGAAGCTTTCTTT.

The rearrangement uses TRBV4-1 and TRBJ2-7; 7 nucleotides line up with TRBD1. The V segment lost 5 bases and the J segment 4 bases; nucleotides outside the gene matches: 11. CDR1 and CDR2 (germline): MGHRA, YSYEKL. There are 15 residues in the CDR3. Written as DNA, the CDR3 is TGCGCCAGCAGCTCTCGCGACAGGGCCCCATACGAGCAGTACTTC. Protein sequence: CASSSRDRAPYEQYF.